This T cell receptor beta chain originates from a study of cytomegalovirus exposure and HLA in healthy donors. Study-level findings and limits: Analysis was carried out at a later point, and it linked a missense DCLRE1C variant to TCR beta V- and J-gene trimming. Presence/absence analyses treated sequencing depth as roughly uniform across donors. Based on reports, TCR beta sequences accurately predicted HLA-A and HLA-B alleles for most subjects.

V dropped 6 bases and J dropped 9; count of bases not matched to a gene: 8. The CDR3 is 14 amino acids. CDR1 SNHLY and CDR2 FYNNEI come from the germline V gene. Primers included in the PCR were 60 Vbeta and 13 Jbeta primers. Measured with immunoSEQ multiplex PCR; TCRdb has only the in-frame clones, and not every one. The table records about 78,000 clones, less than 75% of them present only once. About this clone: What it recognizes is unknown.

The sequenced sample consisted of PBMCs. The sequence came from a man between 25 and 39 years old in good health and CMV-seropositive. The V call is TRBV2, the J call TRBJ1-5; 10 bases line up with TRBD1. The CDR3 protein is CASRMGTGALPQHF. The CDR3 bases are TGTGCCAGCAGGATGGGGACAGGGGCGCTGCCCCAGCATTTT.